One and the same sample provided the 25 T cell receptor beta chains below, sequenced in a study of shared clonotypes between healthy human individuals. Data came from immunoSEQ multiplex PCR; TCRdb stores just in-frame clones and leaves some out. The sample contains 2,500,000 or so clones, more than 85% of which appear only once. The source material was naive CD4+ T cells from PBMCs. Noted subset: CD45RA+ positively selected. The receptors shown here come from a man younger than 35 in good health. Some clones in this sample may be carry-over from other donors' samples.

The chain has TRBV7-9 and TRBJ1-5, with 10 bases matching TRBD1. Trimming removed 1 base from V and 6 bases from J; junction bases left unmatched: 6. This CDR3 comprises 16 residues. CDR1 SEHNR and CDR2 FQNEAQ come from the germline V gene (reference sequence). Here the CDR3 reads CASSLGDRGFGQPQHF. The DNA of the CDR3 is TGTGCCAGCAGCTTAGGGGACAGGGGTTTCGGTCAGCCCCAGCATTTT.

This chain links TRBV19 with TRBJ1-2; unclear D gene. The germline V gene has CDR1 LNHDA and CDR2 SQIVND (reference sequence). This CDR3 has 15 residues. Trimming cost V 0 bases and J 5 bases, with 13 bases left between them. This CDR3 is CASSIERIPTYGYTF. CDR3 DNA: TGTGCCAGTAGTATAGAACGGATACCTACTTATGGCTACACCTTC.

Comment on this clone: Additional DNA sequences in this sample encode the identical CDR3. The V gene is TRBV5-1, the J gene TRBJ2-7, with D possibly being TRBD2 (6 bases). CDR3 size: 15 residues. The germline V and J ends were trimmed by 0 bases and 0 bases, with 10 bases remaining between them. CDR1 SGHRS and CDR2 YFSETQ come from the germline V gene. CDR3 protein: CASSLGLADSYEQYF. Here the CDR3 DNA reads TGCGCCAGCAGCTTGGGGTTAGCGGACTCCTACGAGCAGTACTTC.

The rearrangement uses TRBV5-1 and TRBJ2-1, with TRBD2 matching 10 bases. The germline V gene has CDR1 SGHRS and CDR2 YFSETQ. This CDR3 comprises 17 residues. V lost 3 bases and J lost 4; bases outside the gene matches: 10. DNA for the CDR3: TGCGCCAGCAGCTCCCAAGGTAGCGGGAGGAGTTACAATGAGCAGTTCTTC. Its protein product is CASSSQGSGRSYNEQFF.

As concerns this clone: The junction departs from the called germline gene at one end, perhaps through a read error. The genes are TRBV28 and TRBJ1-1; TRBD1 aligns across 7 bases. This CDR3 region has 13 residues. Germline CDR1 and CDR2: MDHEN and SYDVKM. CDR3 loop: CASSPSLDRDRIF. The CDR3 bases are TGTGCCAGCAGTCCTTCCCTTGACAGGGATAGAATCTTT.

The V call is TRBV6-1, the J call TRBJ2-1; 9 bases map to TRBD2. This CDR3 region has 13 residues. Trimming removed 10 bases from V and 3 bases from J; junction bases left unmatched: 4. CDR1 and CDR2 from the germline V gene are MNHNS and SASEGT. CDR3 region: CATRGGGYNEQFF. CDR3 nucleotide sequence: TGTGCCACCCGCGGGGGGGGCTACAATGAGCAGTTCTTC.

The chain recombines TRBV10-3 with TRBJ2-7; tentatively, D is TRBD2 (5 bases). CDR3 size: 12 residues. V was shortened by 6 bases and J by 4 bases, with 10 bases between the two germline ends. Germline V gives CDR1 ENHRY, CDR2 SYGVKD. The CDR3 is CAISQTRYEQYF. CDR3 DNA sequence: TGTGCCATCAGCCAAACTAGATACGAGCAGTACTTC.

Regarding this clone: Other DNA sequences within the sample encode an identical CDR3. V is TRBV5-1 and J is TRBJ2-1; D remains ambiguous. The germline gives CDR1 SGHRS, CDR2 YFSETQ. V was shortened by 0 bases and J by 10 bases, with 8 bases between the two germline ends. The CDR3 covers 12 residues. The CDR3, as DNA: TGCGCCAGCAGCTTGGCTGTGAACGAGCAGTTCTTC. This sequence encodes CASSLAVNEQFF.

V usage is TRBV11-2 and J usage is TRBJ1-1, with 8 bases that match TRBD1. The CDR3 spans 14 residues. CDR1 and CDR2 from the germline V gene are SGHAT and FQNNGV. Germline trimming cut 5 bases from V and 5 bases from J; bases unmatched to any gene: 7. CDR3 loop: CASSQGRQGTEAFF. The CDR3 DNA reads as TGTGCCAGCAGCCAAGGGAGACAGGGGACTGAAGCTTTCTTT.

The sample holds a few counts of this clone. The same CDR3 arises from other DNA sequences in this sample as well. This sequence joins TRBV5-1 and TRBJ1-1; 7 nucleotides match TRBD1. V gave up 3 bases and J gave up 4 bases; unmatched junction bases: 3. Germline V gene sequence: CDR1 SGHRS, CDR2 YFSETQ. The CDR3 spans 13 residues. The chain's CDR3 is CASSSGGGTEAFF. The CDR3 DNA reads TGCGCCAGCAGCTCAGGGGGAGGCACTGAAGCTTTCTTT.

In DNA form, the CDR3 reads TGCAGCGTTGATGAGGGGGCCCGGCTCGATGAGCAGTTCTTC. Protein: CSVDEGARLDEQFF. The chain carries TRBV29-1 and TRBJ2-1; TRBD1 matches at 7 bases. The J segment lost 8 bases and the V segment lost 3 bases, leaving 10 bases of the junction unmatched. The CDR3 runs to 14 residues. The germline V gene has CDR1 SQVTM and CDR2 ANQGSEA.

This sequence joins TRBV27 and TRBJ2-3, with D uncertain. V lost 2 bases and J lost 3, with 9 bases in between. The CDR3 has 14 amino acids. Germline-derived CDR1 and CDR2 are MNHEY and SMNVEV (reference sequence). The CDR3 coding sequence is TGTGCCAGCAGTTTACGGCGGCAGACAGATACGCAGTATTTT. Its translation is CASSLRRQTDTQYF.

Remarks on this clone: Other DNA sequences in the same sample also yield this CDR3. The chain is built from TRBV28 and TRBJ1-5; D gene uncertain. Germline V gene data show CDR1 as MDHEN and CDR2 as SYDVKM. The CDR3 is 12 residues long. The V end was cut by 5 bases, the J end by 5 bases, with 7 bases between. Here the CDR3 reads CASSRPHQPQHF. In DNA, the CDR3 is TGTGCCAGCAGTCGACCGCATCAGCCCCAGCATTTT.

The V and J genes are TRBV4-1 and TRBJ2-3, with a possible D match to TRBD1 (6 bases). V shed 0 bases and J shed 5 bases, with 12 bases lying between them. In germline, CDR1 is MGHRA, CDR2 YSYEKL. The CDR3 extends over 15 amino acids. The CDR3 here is CASSQDRQGKDTQYF. In DNA, the CDR3 is TGCGCCAGCAGCCAAGATAGGCAGGGGAAAGATACGCAGTATTTT.

J is TRBJ2-5 and V is TRBV5-4; D tentatively fits TRBD1 or TRBD2 (5 bases each). The CDR3 spans 14 residues. V was shortened by 8 bases and J by 9 bases, with 23 bases between the two germline ends. Germline-derived CDR1 and CDR2 are SGHNT and YYREEE (reference sequence). This CDR3 reads CASEFGGSRNPQYF. CDR3 DNA sequence: TGTGCCAGTGAGTTTGGGGGATCTAGGAATCCCCAGTACTTC.

This clone was observed once. This CDR3 is missing its conserved last phenylalanine or tryptophan, likely due to a read error. Because the CDR3's place on the DNA is in doubt, the DNA is left out and the CDR3 is given as listed by TCRdb. The chain employs TRBV21-1 and TRBJ1-4. TRBV21-1 is given as a pseudogene. The CDR3 adds up to 14 amino acids, both ends counted. This CDR3 reads CASWGVCVRCQVFV.

V gene TRBV30 combines with J gene TRBJ2-7; D possibly corresponds to TRBD1 (5 bases). Looked up from germline, CDR1 is GTSNPN and CDR2 is SVGIG (reference sequence). Trimming stripped 4 bases from V and 5 bases from J, with 24 bases between. CDR3 length: 16 residues. CDR3 region: CAWTRLEQPGLNEQYF. CDR3 bases: TGTGCCTGGACTCGATTGGAACAGCCAGGGTTGAACGAGCAGTACTTC.

The chain links TRBV7-3 to TRBJ2-3; 7 nucleotides match TRBD2. Germline lookup yields CDR1 SGHTA and CDR2 FQGTGA. V shed 3 bases, J shed 3 bases, and the junction held 9 bases outside the gene matches. This CDR3 has 16 residues. For the CDR3, the DNA is TGTGCCAGCAGCTTGGTTCCGGGAGGCCGGACAGATACGCAGTATTTT. It codes for CASSLVPGGRTDTQYF.

This clone was observed a single time. The chain employs TRBV7-2 and TRBJ1-2; D gene ambiguous. V was trimmed by 1 base and J by 7 bases, leaving 16 bases between them. CDR3 length: 15 residues. Germline lookup yields CDR1 SGHTA and CDR2 FQGNSA. The CDR3 spells CASSLVTRLPFGYTF. The CDR3 DNA follows: TGTGCCAGCAGCTTAGTTACCAGGCTGCCTTTTGGCTACACCTTC. The complete variable domain, with remaining parts taken from reference TRBV7-2 and TRBJ1-2, reads GAGVSQSPSNKVTEKGKDVELRCDPISGHTALYWYRQSLGQGLEFLIYFQGNSAPDKSGLPSDRFSAERTGGSVSTLTIQRTQQEDSAVYLCASSLVTRLPFGYTFGSGTRLTVV.

The rearrangement links TRBV11-2 to TRBJ2-7, with 13 bases lining up with TRBD2. CDR1 and CDR2 from the germline V gene are SGHAT and FQNNGV. V lost 3 bases to trimming and J lost 0 bases; unmatched junction nucleotides: 8. This CDR3 is 18 amino acids long. CDR3: CASSFSRTSGSFSYEQYF. The CDR3 DNA follows: TGTGCCAGCAGCTTCTCCAGGACTAGCGGGAGTTTCTCCTACGAGCAGTACTTC.

V and J are TRBV4-2 and TRBJ1-1; maybe TRBD1 (5 bases). The germline V gene has CDR1 LGHNA and CDR2 YNFKEQ. V lost 5 bases and J lost 1, with 17 bases in between. This CDR3 is 16 amino acids long. The CDR3 sequence is CASSGGRGGRNTEAFF. The CDR3 nucleotides are TGTGCCAGCAGCGGCGGACGGGGGGGACGGAACACTGAAGCTTTCTTT.

The chain has TRBV6-1 and TRBJ1-4; D is possibly TRBD1 (5 bases). The germline V gene encodes CDR1 MNHNS and CDR2 SASEGT. The CDR3 is 18 residues long. Trimming pared 2 bases from V and 8 bases from J, leaving 24 bases between. The CDR3 reads CASSEPGRVEVTNEKLFF. The DNA for the CDR3 is TGTGCCAGCAGTGAACCTGGCAGGGTGGAGGTTACGAACGAAAAACTGTTTTTT.

The chain uses TRBV5-8 and TRBJ1-2, with D possibly being TRBD1 (5 bases). The V end lost 4 bases, the J end lost 3 bases, and 22 bases lay between the germline ends. The V gene's germline CDR1 is SGHTS and CDR2 YDEGEE. This CDR3 has 17 amino acids. The CDR3 DNA sequence: TGTGCCAGCAGCCTGCCCGGTGGGTGGGGGTCGGACTATGGCTACACCTTC. It yields the protein CASSLPGGWGSDYGYTF. Full variable domain (rest looked up from reference TRBV5-8 and TRBJ1-2): EAGVTQSPTHLIKTRGQQATLRCSPISGHTSVYWYQQALGLGLQFLLWYDEGEERNRGNFPPRFSGRQFPNYSSELNVNALELEDSALYLCASSLPGGWGSDYGYTFGSGTRLTVV.

The rearrangement joins TRBV28 to TRBJ1-6, with 8 nucleotides matching TRBD1. Germline assignment: CDR1 MDHEN and CDR2 SYDVKM. V lost 4 bases to trimming and J lost 8 bases; unmatched junction nucleotides: 10. This CDR3 is built from 16 residues. In DNA form, the CDR3 reads TGTGCCAGCAGTTCCAATCCCGGGACAGGCGATTCACCCCTCCACTTT. Protein: CASSSNPGTGDSPLHF.

The chain joins TRBV20-1 to TRBJ1-1; no definite D call. Germline loops: CDR1 DFQATT, CDR2 SNEGSKA (reference sequence). V was trimmed by 5 bases and J by 13 bases, leaving 8 bases between them. CDR3 length equals 8 residues. The CDR3 reads CSASGDFF. In DNA form, the CDR3 reads TGCAGTGCTTCGGGAGATTTCTTT.